These 7 T cell receptor beta chains came from one sample sequenced in a study of radiotherapy plus CTLA-4 blockade in lung cancer. The table came from immunoSEQ multiplex PCR; TCRdb's copy has only in-frame clones and leaves some out. The repertoire consists of some 94,000 clones, with approximately 80% occurring once and the leading ten covering about 25%. Sequences were derived from peripheral blood, sampled from a patient treated with radiotherapy plus ipilimumab. The receptors stem from a human donor with non-small cell lung cancer that progressed on radiotherapy plus ipilimumab.

The chain uses TRBV30 and TRBJ2-3; D remains unclear. The CDR3 runs to 14 residues. V shed 0 bases and J shed 1 base, with 8 bases lying between them. Looked up from germline, CDR1 is GTSNPN and CDR2 is SVGIG (reference sequence). The CDR3 is CAWSVSMRTDTQYF. The CDR3 DNA follows: TGTGCCTGGAGTGTTTCCATGCGCACAGATACGCAGTATTTT.

The chain uses TRBV27 and TRBJ2-2; D call uncertain. Trimming cost V 11 bases and J 4 bases, with 14 bases left between them. Germline V gene data show CDR1 as MNHEY and CDR2 as SMNVEV (reference sequence). CDR3 length: 13 residues. The CDR3 nucleotides are TGTGCCCTATATAATCGGATCACCGGGGAGCTGTTTTTT. Translation gives CALYNRITGELFF.

This sequence joins TRBV5-6 and TRBJ1-1; the match to TRBD1 covers 7 bases. Germline values: CDR1 SGHDT, CDR2 YYEEEE. Unmatched junction bases numbered 10, after V lost 0 bases and J lost 11 bases. The CDR3 consists of 14 residues. The CDR3 region has the DNA TGTGCCAGCAGCTTGGGGGACAGTGGCCCACTGGCTTTCTTT. It translates to CASSLGDSGPLAFF.

CDR3 sequence: CATNPGQFSTDTQYF. In DNA, the CDR3 is TGTGCCACCAACCCCGGACAGTTTAGCACAGATACGCAGTATTTT. The gene calls are TRBV19 and TRBJ2-3; possible D gene TRBD1, 6 bases. Per germline, CDR1 LNHDA and CDR2 SQIVND (reference sequence). V lost 10 bases and J lost 0, with 17 bases in between. The CDR3 contains 15 residues. Full variable domain (outside the CDR3, taken from reference TRBV19 and TRBJ2-3): DGGITQSPKYLFRKEGQNVTLSCEQNLNHDAMYWYRQDPGQGLRLIYYSQIVNDFQKGDIAEGYSVSREKKESFPLTVTSAQKNPTAFYLCATNPGQFSTDTQYFGPGTRLTVL.

The chain joins TRBV6-6 to TRBJ2-1, with D possibly TRBD1 on 6 matching bases. Germline V gives CDR1 MNHNY, CDR2 SVGAGI (reference sequence). V lost 1 base, J lost 7 bases, and 8 bases lay in between. The CDR3 runs 13 residues. CDR3: CASSYFQGNEQFF. The CDR3 DNA sequence: TGTGCCAGCAGTTACTTTCAGGGGAATGAGCAGTTCTTC.

The chain couples TRBV7-9 to TRBJ1-2; no clear D gene. This CDR3 contains 14 residues. Deletions cut 5 bases from V and 6 bases from J, with 16 bases between. CDR1 is SEHNR and CDR2 is FQNEAQ in the germline V gene (reference sequence). The CDR3 bases are TGTGCCAGCAGCAATAGCGTTGGGTTCCATGGCTACACCTTC. It codes for CASSNSVGFHGYTF.

The V gene is TRBV12-5, the J gene TRBJ2-5; D may correspond to TRBD1 or TRBD2 (5 bases each). V was clipped by 3 bases and J by 2 bases, with 16 bases between them. Germline V gives CDR1 LGHNT, CDR2 FRNRAP. The CDR3 contains 16 residues. CDR3 DNA: TGTGCTAGTGGTTTAGGGACGAGACAGAGACAAGAGACCCAGTACTTC. It is translated as CASGLGTRQRQETQYF.